Below, one TCR beta chain is given with its context. This sample was taken from a study of T cell changes during pregnancy in multiple sclerosis. The CDR3 is 13 amino acids. Germline CDR1 and CDR2: SGDLS and YYNGEE. V trimming: 8 bases; J trimming: 2 bases; junction bases outside the gene matches: 6. Repertoires were generated with immunoSEQ multiplex PCR, while TCRdb's copy carries only in-frame clones and drops some. This table holds about 73,000 clones, about 92% found once. The sample here was peripheral blood, taken in the third trimester of pregnancy. This sequence was found in a female donor in good health, enrolled as a control in a pregnancy study. V and J are TRBV9 and TRBJ1-1, with 7 bases fitting TRBD1. CDR3 nucleotides: TGTGCCAGTGGGACAGAGTTAAACACTGAAGCTTTCTTT. Translated: CASGTELNTEAFF.